The rows below give T cell receptor beta chains drawn from one sample of a study of blood T cell repertoires in COVID-19. Only in-frame clones appear in the TCRdb table, and some are missing; sequencing was by immunoSEQ multiplex PCR. In the table there are 62,000 or so clones, more than 80% of which are singletons. Specimen: PBMCs or T cells enriched from blood (not recorded which). These receptors came from a woman aged 40 to 49 with acute COVID-19. CDR3s include the opening cysteine and the closing phenylalanine or tryptophan. D genes are given only for firm matches. The size entry is marked missing in some rows and otherwise reads once, few, many or a size class.

clone size,V gene,D gene,J gene,CDR3 protein,CDR3 DNA
NA,TRBV11-2,NA,TRBJ1-2,CASSRGRGTDGYTF,TGTGCCAGCAGCCGGGGGCGGGGGACCGATGGCTACACCTTC
few,TRBV28,NA,TRBJ2-1,CASLVPAGEQFF,TGTGCCAGCTTGGTCCCGGCGGGTGAGCAGTTCTTC
NA,TRBV9,NA,TRBJ2-2,CASSVLQTGELFF,TGTGCCAGCAGCGTACTACAGACCGGGGAGCTGTTTTTT
NA,TRBV25-1,TRBD2,TRBJ2-1,CASSNSGGAGEQFF,TGTGCCAGCAGTAATAGTGGGGGAGCGGGGGAGCAGTTCTTC
NA,TRBV9,NA,TRBJ2-7,CASSVDSQYEQYF,TGTGCCAGCAGCGTAGACAGTCAGTACGAGCAGTACTTC
NA,TRBV5-4,TRBD1,TRBJ1-6,CASSSTGNNSPLHF,TGTGCCAGCAGCTCGACAGGGAATAATTCACCCCTCCACTTT
NA,TRBV7-2,NA,TRBJ2-5,CASSLAGGGRETQYF,TGTGCCAGCAGCTTAGCGGGGGGGGGCCGAGAGACCCAGTACTTC
NA,TRBV18,TRBD1,TRBJ2-3,CASSWTGSPPDTQYF,TGTGCCAGCTCATGGACAGGATCCCCTCCAGATACGCAGTATTTT
NA,TRBV28,NA,TRBJ2-3,CASRQNRETSTDTQYF,TGTGCCAGCAGGCAAAACAGGGAAACGAGCACAGATACGCAGTATTTT
NA,TRBV5-4,TRBD1,TRBJ2-5,CASSPTGGQEETQYF,TGTGCCAGCAGCCCAACAGGGGGGCAAGAGGAGACCCAGTACTTC
NA,TRBV24-1,NA,TRBJ1-5,CATSEAGRQPQHF,TGTGCCACCAGTGAGGCGGGACGGCAGCCCCAGCATTTT
NA,TRBV5-5,TRBD2,TRBJ2-1,CASSFSGGFNEQFF,TGTGCCAGCAGTTTTAGCGGGGGGTTCAATGAGCAGTTCTTC
NA,TRBV19,TRBD1,TRBJ2-2,CASSTEQGAGTGELFF,TGTGCCAGTAGTACCGAACAGGGGGCTGGAACCGGGGAGCTGTTTTTT
NA,TRBV9,TRBD1,TRBJ2-7,CASSPSGQVAEQYF,TGTGCCAGCAGCCCCTCGGGACAGGTCGCCGAGCAGTACTTC
NA,TRBV10-1,TRBD2,TRBJ2-1,CASSQRGSSYNEQFF,TGCGCCAGCAGTCAGCGGGGCAGCTCCTACAATGAGCAGTTCTTC
NA,TRBV6-5,TRBD2,TRBJ2-1,CASNPSGRYNEQFF,TGTGCCAGCAACCCTAGCGGGAGGTACAATGAGCAGTTCTTC
NA,TRBV7-6,TRBD1,TRBJ2-3,CASSPPGTGAVADTQYF,TGTGCCAGCAGCCCACCGGGGACAGGGGCCGTAGCAGATACGCAGTATTTT